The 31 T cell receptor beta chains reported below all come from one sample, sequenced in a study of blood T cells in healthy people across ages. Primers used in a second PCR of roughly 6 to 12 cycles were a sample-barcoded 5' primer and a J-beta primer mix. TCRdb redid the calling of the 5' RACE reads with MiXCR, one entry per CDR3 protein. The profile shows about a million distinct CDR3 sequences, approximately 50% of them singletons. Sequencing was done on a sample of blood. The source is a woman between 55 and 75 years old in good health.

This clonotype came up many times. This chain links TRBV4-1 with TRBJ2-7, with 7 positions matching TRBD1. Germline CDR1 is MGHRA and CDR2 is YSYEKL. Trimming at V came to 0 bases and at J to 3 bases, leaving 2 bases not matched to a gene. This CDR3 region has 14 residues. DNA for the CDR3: TGCGCCAGCAGCCAAGACGGACAGGACTACGAGCAGTACTTC. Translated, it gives CASSQDGQDYEQYF.

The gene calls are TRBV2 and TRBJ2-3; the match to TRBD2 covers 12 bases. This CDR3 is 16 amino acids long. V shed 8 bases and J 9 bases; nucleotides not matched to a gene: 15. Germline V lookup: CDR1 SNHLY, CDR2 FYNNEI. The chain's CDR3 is CASWGPLAGGEGTQYF. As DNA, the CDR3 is TGTGCCAGCTGGGGGCCACTAGCGGGAGGAGAGGGGACGCAGTATTTT.

The CDR3 DNA reads as TGTGCCAGCAGTGAGGGACAAATTGTGGCTTTCTTT. Translating gives CASSEGQIVAFF. The V and J genes are TRBV25-1 and TRBJ1-1; D is perhaps TRBD1 (6 bases). There are 12 residues in the CDR3. CDR1 MGHDK and CDR2 SYGVNS come from the germline V gene. The V end was cut by 3 bases, the J end by 11 bases, with 13 bases between. The entire variable domain, with the rest obtained from reference TRBV25-1 and TRBJ1-1, is as follows: EADIYQTPRYLVIGTGKKITLECSQTMGHDKMYWYQQDPGMELHLIHYSYGVNSTEKGDLSSESTVSRIRTEHFPLTLESARPSHTSQYLCASSEGQIVAFFGQGTRLTVV.

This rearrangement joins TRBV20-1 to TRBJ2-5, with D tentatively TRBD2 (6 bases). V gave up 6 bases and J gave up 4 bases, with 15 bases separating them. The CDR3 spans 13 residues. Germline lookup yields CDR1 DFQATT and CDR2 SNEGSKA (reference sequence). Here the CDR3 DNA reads TGCAGTGCGCGACCCGGGAGAGGAGAGACCCAGTACTTC. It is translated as CSARPGRGETQYF.

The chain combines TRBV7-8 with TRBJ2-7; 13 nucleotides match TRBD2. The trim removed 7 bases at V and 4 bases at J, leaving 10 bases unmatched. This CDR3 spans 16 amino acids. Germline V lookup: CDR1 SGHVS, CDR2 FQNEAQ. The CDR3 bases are TGTGCCAGCACCCCCTGGACTAGCGGGAGTATGTACGAGCAGTACTTC. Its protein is CASTPWTSGSMYEQYF.

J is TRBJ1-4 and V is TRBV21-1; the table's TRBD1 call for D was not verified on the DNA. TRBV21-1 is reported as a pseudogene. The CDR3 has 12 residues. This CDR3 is CASSTFRGGPFF. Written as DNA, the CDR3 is TGTGCCAGCAGCACTTTTCGTGGGGGGCCGTTTTTT.

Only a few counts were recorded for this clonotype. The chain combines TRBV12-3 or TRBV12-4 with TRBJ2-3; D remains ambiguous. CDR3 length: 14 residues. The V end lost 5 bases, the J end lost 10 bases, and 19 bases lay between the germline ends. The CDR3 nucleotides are TGTGCCAGCAGTCCAAGTGGTTACACCCTTTCGCAGTATTTT. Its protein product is CASSPSGYTLSQYF.

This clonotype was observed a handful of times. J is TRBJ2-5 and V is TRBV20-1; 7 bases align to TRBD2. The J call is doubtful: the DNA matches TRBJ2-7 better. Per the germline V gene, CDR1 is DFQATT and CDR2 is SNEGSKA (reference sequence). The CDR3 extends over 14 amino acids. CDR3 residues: CSATRTRVVYEQYF. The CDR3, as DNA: TGCAGTGCAACAAGGACTAGAGTCGTCTACGAGCAGTACTTC.

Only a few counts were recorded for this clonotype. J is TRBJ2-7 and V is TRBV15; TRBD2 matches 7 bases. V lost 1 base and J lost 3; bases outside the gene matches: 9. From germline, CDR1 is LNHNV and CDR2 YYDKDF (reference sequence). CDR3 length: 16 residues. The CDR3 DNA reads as TGTGCCACCAGCAGAGCTGGCGGGAGCTTTATCTACGAGCAGTACTTC. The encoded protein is CATSRAGGSFIYEQYF.

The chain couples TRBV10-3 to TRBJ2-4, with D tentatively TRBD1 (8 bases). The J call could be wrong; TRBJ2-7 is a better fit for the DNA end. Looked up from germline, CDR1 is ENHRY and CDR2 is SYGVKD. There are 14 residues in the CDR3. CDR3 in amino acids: CASRTGGDGDEQYF. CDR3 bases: TGTGCCAGCCGAACAGGGGGGGATGGAGACGAGCAGTACTTC.

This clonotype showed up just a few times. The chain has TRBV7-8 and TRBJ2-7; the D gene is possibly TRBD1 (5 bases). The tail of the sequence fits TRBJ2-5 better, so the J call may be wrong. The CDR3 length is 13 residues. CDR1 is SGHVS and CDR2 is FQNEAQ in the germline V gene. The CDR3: CASLGQGYETQYF. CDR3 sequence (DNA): TGTGCCAGCTTGGGGCAGGGATACGAGACCCAGTACTTC.

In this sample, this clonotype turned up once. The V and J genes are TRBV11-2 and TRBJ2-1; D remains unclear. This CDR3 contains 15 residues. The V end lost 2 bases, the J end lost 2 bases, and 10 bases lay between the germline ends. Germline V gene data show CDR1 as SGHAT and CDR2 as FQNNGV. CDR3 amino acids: CASSLLGRAYNEQFF. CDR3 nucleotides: TGTGCCAGCAGCTTATTGGGTAGAGCCTACAATGAGCAGTTCTTC.

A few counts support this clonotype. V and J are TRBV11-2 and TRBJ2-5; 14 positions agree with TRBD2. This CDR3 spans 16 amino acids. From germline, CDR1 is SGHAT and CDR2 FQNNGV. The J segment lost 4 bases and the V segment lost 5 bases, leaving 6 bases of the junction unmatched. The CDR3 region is CASSHGLAGGIETQYF. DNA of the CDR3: TGTGCCAGCAGCCACGGACTAGCGGGAGGTATAGAGACCCAGTACTTC.

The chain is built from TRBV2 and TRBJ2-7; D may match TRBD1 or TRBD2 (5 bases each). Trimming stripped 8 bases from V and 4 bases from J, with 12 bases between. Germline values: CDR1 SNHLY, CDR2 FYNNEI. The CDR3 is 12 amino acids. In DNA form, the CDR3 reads TGTGCCAGCGGGGCAGGAGGATACGAGCAGTACTTC. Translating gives CASGAGGYEQYF.

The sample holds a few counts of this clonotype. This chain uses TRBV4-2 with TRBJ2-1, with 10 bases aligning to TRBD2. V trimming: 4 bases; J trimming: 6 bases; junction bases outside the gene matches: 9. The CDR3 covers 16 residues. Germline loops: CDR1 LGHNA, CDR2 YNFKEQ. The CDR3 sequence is CASSRGASGRGNEQFF. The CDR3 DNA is TGTGCCAGCAGCCGGGGAGCTAGCGGGAGAGGCAATGAGCAGTTCTTC.

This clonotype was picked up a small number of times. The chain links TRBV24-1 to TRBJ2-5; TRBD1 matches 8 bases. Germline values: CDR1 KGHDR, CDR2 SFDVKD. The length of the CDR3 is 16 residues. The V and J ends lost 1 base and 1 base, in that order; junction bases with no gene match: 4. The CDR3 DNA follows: TGTGCCACCAGTGATTTCCGGACAGGGTCCCAAGAGACCCAGTACTTC. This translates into CATSDFRTGSQETQYF.

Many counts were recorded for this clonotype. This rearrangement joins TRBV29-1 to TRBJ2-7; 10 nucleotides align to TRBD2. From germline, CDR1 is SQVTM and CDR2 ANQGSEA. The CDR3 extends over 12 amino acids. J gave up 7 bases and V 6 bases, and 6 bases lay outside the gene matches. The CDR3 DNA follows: TGCAGCGTCCGACTAGCGGGTCGGGAGCAGTACTTC. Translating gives CSVRLAGREQYF.

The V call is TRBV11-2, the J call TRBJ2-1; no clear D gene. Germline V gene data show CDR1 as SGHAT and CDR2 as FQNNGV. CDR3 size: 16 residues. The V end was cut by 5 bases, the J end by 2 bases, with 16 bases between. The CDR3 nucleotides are TGTGCCAGCAGCAAAAGAAGAGTTGTGACCTACAATGAGCAGTTCTTC. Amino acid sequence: CASSKRRVVTYNEQFF.

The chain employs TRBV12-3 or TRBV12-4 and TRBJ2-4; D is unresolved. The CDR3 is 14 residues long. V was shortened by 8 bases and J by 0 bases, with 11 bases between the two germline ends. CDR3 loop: CASAVDLAKNIQYF. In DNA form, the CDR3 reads TGTGCCAGCGCAGTAGATCTAGCCAAAAACATTCAGTACTTC.

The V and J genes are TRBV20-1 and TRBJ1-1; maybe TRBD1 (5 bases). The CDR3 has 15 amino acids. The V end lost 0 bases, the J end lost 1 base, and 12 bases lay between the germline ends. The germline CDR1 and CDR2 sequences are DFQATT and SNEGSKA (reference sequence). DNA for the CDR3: TGCAGTGCTAGAGATAGGGGCAGGAGGAACACTGAAGCTTTCTTT. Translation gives CSARDRGRRNTEAFF.

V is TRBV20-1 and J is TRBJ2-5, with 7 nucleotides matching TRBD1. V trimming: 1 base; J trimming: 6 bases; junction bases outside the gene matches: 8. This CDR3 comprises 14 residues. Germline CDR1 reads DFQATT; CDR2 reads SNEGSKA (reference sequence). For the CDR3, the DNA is TGCAGTGCTAGAGGTCCAGGGGGAGTGCAGACCCAGTACTTC. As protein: CSARGPGGVQTQYF.

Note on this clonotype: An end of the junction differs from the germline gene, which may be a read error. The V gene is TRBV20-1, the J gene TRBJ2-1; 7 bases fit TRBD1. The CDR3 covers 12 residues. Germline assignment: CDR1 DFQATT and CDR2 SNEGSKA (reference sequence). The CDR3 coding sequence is TGCAGTGCTGGAGACAGGGAGAATGAGCAGTTCTTC. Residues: CSAGDRENEQFF.

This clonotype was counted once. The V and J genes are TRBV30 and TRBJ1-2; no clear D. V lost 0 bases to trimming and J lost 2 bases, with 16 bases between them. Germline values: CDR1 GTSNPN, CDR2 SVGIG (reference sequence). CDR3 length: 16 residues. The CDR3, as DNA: TGTGCCTGGAGTGTACGGATTATGCTCGGGAACTATGGCTACACCTTC. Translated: CAWSVRIMLGNYGYTF.

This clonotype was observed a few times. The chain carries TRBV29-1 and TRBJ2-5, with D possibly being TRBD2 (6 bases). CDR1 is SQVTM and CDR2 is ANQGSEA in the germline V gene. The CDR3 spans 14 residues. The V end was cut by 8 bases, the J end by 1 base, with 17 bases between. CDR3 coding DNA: TGCAGCATTCCAGCGGGTGGGGGCCAAGAGACCCAGTACTTC. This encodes CSIPAGGGQETQYF.

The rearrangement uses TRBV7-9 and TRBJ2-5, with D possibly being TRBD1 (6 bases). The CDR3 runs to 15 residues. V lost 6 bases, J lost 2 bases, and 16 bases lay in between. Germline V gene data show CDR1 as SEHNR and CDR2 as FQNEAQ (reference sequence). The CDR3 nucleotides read TGTGCCAGCAGACACCGGACAGTTCCTCAAGAGACCCAGTACTTC. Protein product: CASRHRTVPQETQYF.

CDR3 sequence reads: CASSLAGGQGDSYTF. CDR3 DNA sequence: TGTGCCAGCAGCTTAGCTGGAGGACAGGGGGATAGCTACACCTTC. This chain uses TRBV7-9 with TRBJ1-2; TRBD1 aligns across 10 bases. Germline V gene lookup returns CDR1 SEHNR and CDR2 FQNEAQ (reference sequence). This CDR3 region has 15 residues. Germline trimming cut 0 bases from V and 9 bases from J; bases unmatched to any gene: 7. The entire variable domain, with the rest obtained from reference TRBV7-9 and TRBJ1-2, is as follows: DTGVSQNPRHKITKRGQNVTFRCDPISEHNRLYWYRQTLGQGPEFLTYFQNEAQLEKSRLLSDRFSAERPKGSFSTLEIQRTEQGDSAMYLCASSLAGGQGDSYTFGSGTRLTVV.

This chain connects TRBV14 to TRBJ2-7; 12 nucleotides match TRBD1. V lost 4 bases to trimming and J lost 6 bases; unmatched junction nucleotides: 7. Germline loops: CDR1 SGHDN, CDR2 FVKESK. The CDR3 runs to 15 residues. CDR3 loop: CASSLIMGQGAEQYF. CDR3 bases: TGTGCCAGCAGCCTAATTATGGGACAGGGGGCCGAGCAGTACTTC.

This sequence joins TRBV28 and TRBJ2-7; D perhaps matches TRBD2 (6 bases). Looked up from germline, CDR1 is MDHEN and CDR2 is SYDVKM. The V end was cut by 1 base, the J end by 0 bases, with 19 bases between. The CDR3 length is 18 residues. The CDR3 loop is CASSLLGRRDSSSYEQYF. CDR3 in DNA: TGTGCCAGCAGTTTATTAGGTCGGAGGGACTCGAGCTCCTACGAGCAGTACTTC.

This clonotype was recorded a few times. DNA of the CDR3: TGTGCCAGCAGCCTCCGGACTAGCGGGAGGGCCGGCACAGATACGCAGTATTTT. It is translated as CASSLRTSGRAGTDTQYF. This chain links TRBV3-1 with TRBJ2-3; 15 bases are a match to TRBD2. The CDR3 runs to 18 residues. V trimming: 4 bases; J trimming: 1 base; junction bases outside the gene matches: 6. Germline V gives CDR1 LGHDT, CDR2 YNNKEL (reference sequence).

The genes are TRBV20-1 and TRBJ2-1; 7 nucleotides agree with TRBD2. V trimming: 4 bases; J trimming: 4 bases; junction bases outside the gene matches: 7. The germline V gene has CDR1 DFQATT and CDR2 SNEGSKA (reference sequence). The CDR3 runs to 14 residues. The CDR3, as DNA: TGCAGTGCTATTAGCCAGCGGGAATACAATGAGCAGTTCTTC. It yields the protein CSAISQREYNEQFF.

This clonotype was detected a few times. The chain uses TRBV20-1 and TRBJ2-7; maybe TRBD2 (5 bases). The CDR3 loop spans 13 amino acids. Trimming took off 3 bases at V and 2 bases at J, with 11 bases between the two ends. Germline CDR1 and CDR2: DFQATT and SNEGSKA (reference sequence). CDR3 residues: CSASLRAPYEQYF. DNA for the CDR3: TGCAGTGCTAGTTTGCGGGCCCCCTACGAGCAGTACTTC.